Each of the 31 T cell receptor beta chains below was sequenced from the same sample in a study of Ad26.COV2.S vaccination and SARS-CoV-2 variants. Specified treatment: about 20 received Ad26.COV2.S at low or high dose, single or two shots; five or six received placebo; per-sample allocation not given. Day 63 following the first vaccine or placebo injection was when the samples were taken. TCRdb keeps only in-frame clones here, not all; method: immunoSEQ multiplex PCR. The sample contains some 420,000 clones, around 87% of which appear only once. The sequenced sample was peripheral blood, obtained in a trial of Ad26.COV2.S vaccine versus placebo. The receptors stem from a person aged 18-65 years who received the Ad26.COV2.S COVID-19 vaccine or a placebo.

The chain joins TRBV7-9 to TRBJ2-3; possible D gene TRBD1, 5 bases. CDR1 and CDR2 from the germline V gene are SEHNR and FQNEAQ (reference sequence). The length of the CDR3 is 13 residues. V was trimmed by 4 bases and J by 2 bases, leaving 7 bases between them. DNA of the CDR3: TGTGCCAGCAGCTCAGGGAACACAGATACGCAGTATTTT. Its translation is CASSSGNTDTQYF.

This sequence joins TRBV7-8 and TRBJ2-6; possibly TRBD1 for D (6 bases). The ends were cut back, 5 bases at V and 0 bases at J, with 17 bases in the middle. Germline V CDR1 and CDR2: SGHVS, FQNEAQ. This CDR3 is built from 18 residues. CDR3 coding DNA: TGTGCCAGCAGCAAGGGGGACGGAAGCCTCTCTGGGGCCAACGTCCTGACTTTC. Amino acid sequence: CASSKGDGSLSGANVLTF.

The chain couples TRBV24-1 to TRBJ2-5; D possibly uses TRBD1 or TRBD2 (6 bases each). This CDR3 comprises 14 residues. Germline CDR1 is KGHDR and CDR2 is SFDVKD. V was cut by 12 bases and J by 0 bases, with 16 bases left in between. CDR3 amino acids: CASGGGRDQETQYF. CDR3 sequence (DNA): TGTGCCTCCGGGGGCGGTCGAGACCAAGAGACCCAGTACTTC.

This chain connects TRBV4-3 to TRBJ2-1; 8 bases line up with TRBD2. V trimming: 2 bases; J trimming: 0 bases; junction bases outside the gene matches: 3. CDR1 LGHNA and CDR2 YSLEER come from the germline V gene. The CDR3 has 16 residues. The CDR3, as DNA: TGCGCCAGCAGCCAATTAGCGGGGTTCTCCTACAATGAGCAGTTCTTC. Amino acid sequence: CASSQLAGFSYNEQFF.

The chain has TRBV6-2 or TRBV6-3 and TRBJ2-7, with a possible D match to TRBD1 (6 bases). The length of the CDR3 is 15 residues. V dropped 5 bases and J dropped 1 base, with 15 bases sitting between them. CDR1 is MNHEY and CDR2 is SVGEGT in the germline V gene. CDR3 amino acids: CASSMFSQGSYEQYF. DNA for the CDR3: TGTGCCAGCAGTATGTTTTCTCAGGGGTCCTACGAGCAGTACTTC.

The gene calls are TRBV5-1 and TRBJ2-3; 15 bases align to TRBD2. In germline, CDR1 is SGHRS, CDR2 YFSETQ. The V segment lost 2 bases and the J segment 4 bases; nucleotides outside the gene matches: 8. The CDR3 spans 18 residues. CDR3 sequence reads: CASSFGLAGGPVADTQYF. The CDR3 nucleotides are TGCGCCAGCAGCTTTGGACTAGCGGGGGGGCCGGTTGCAGATACGCAGTATTTT.

The gene calls are TRBV6-5 and TRBJ2-1, with D possibly TRBD2 on 6 matching bases. V lost 4 bases to trimming and J lost 4 bases, with 17 bases between them. The CDR3 spans 16 residues. Germline V lookup: CDR1 MNHEY, CDR2 SVGAGI. The CDR3 loop is CASSSAPGGAYNEQFF. The CDR3 region has the DNA TGTGCCAGCAGTTCCGCCCCCGGCGGGGCGTACAATGAGCAGTTCTTC.

The chain carries TRBV4-3 and TRBJ2-5; D not resolved. The V and J ends lost 8 bases and 5 bases respectively, with 15 bases between them. Germline V gene data show CDR1 as LGHNA and CDR2 as YSLEER. The CDR3 extends over 13 amino acids. The CDR3, as DNA: TGCGCCAGCTCCCCGGTCCTAGAGGAGACCCAGTACTTC. This gives the protein CASSPVLEETQYF.

The genes are TRBV28 and TRBJ1-1; 7 nucleotides agree with TRBD1. The germline gives CDR1 MDHEN, CDR2 SYDVKM. With 4 bases clipped from V and 6 bases from J, the junction kept 2 bases outside the gene matches. The CDR3 has 12 amino acids. The CDR3 protein is CASSSGTAEAFF. CDR3 nucleotide sequence: TGTGCCAGCAGTTCCGGGACAGCTGAAGCTTTCTTT.

The chain links TRBV30 to TRBJ1-1, with unresolved D. Germline V gives CDR1 GTSNPN, CDR2 SVGIG (reference sequence). V was clipped by 2 bases and J by 1 base, with 11 bases between them. CDR3 length: 14 residues. The CDR3 nucleotides are TGTGCCTGGAGTTTCGGCAGACAGAACACTGAAGCTTTCTTT. Protein: CAWSFGRQNTEAFF.

The J gene is TRBJ2-7, the V gene TRBV3-1 (or the pseudogene TRBV3-2); D ambiguous. Germline-derived CDR1 and CDR2 are LGHDT and YNNKEL (reference sequence). Trimming cost V 0 bases and J 6 bases, with 12 bases left between them. The CDR3 contains 14 residues. This CDR3 is CASSQEAGVSEQYF. As DNA, the CDR3 is TGTGCCAGCAGCCAAGAGGCAGGCGTTAGCGAGCAGTACTTC.

The V and J genes are TRBV4-2 and TRBJ2-4; TRBD2 aligns across 9 bases. The CDR3 spans 16 residues. Germline CDR1 reads LGHNA; CDR2 reads YNFKEQ. V dropped 0 bases and J dropped 7; count of bases not matched to a gene: 7. CDR3 in amino acids: CASSQDLAGASNIQYF. CDR3 in DNA: TGTGCCAGCAGCCAAGATTTAGCGGGGGCCTCTAACATTCAGTACTTC.

The chain combines TRBV7-9 with TRBJ2-3; D possibly corresponds to TRBD2 (7 bases). V dropped 5 bases and J dropped 2 bases, with 17 bases sitting between them. Germline V lookup: CDR1 SEHNR, CDR2 FQNEAQ (reference sequence). The CDR3 covers 16 residues. CDR3 DNA sequence: TGTGCCAGCAGCCTTGGGGGGGGCCCTCCCACAGATACGCAGTATTTT. Translating it yields CASSLGGGPPTDTQYF.

This chain connects TRBV6-5 to TRBJ2-7, with 10 nucleotides matching TRBD2. In germline, CDR1 is MNHEY, CDR2 SVGAGI. The CDR3 sequence is 15 residues long. V lost 3 bases, J lost 7 bases, and 9 bases stayed unmatched. For the CDR3, the DNA is TGTGCCAGCAGTTATTTTCCAGCGGGGGGGAGGGAGCAGTACTTC. Encoded protein: CASSYFPAGGREQYF.

The CDR3 loop reads CAWSVGGIGYTF. The DNA of the CDR3 is TGTGCCTGGAGTGTGGGAGGGATTGGCTACACCTTC. The genes are TRBV30 and TRBJ1-2; no definite D call. The CDR3 length is 12 residues. Deletions cut 0 bases from V and 7 bases from J, with 9 bases between. Per germline, CDR1 GTSNPN and CDR2 SVGIG (reference sequence).

This clone was seen a handful of times. The chain recombines TRBV18 with TRBJ1-2; tentative D call: TRBD1 (5 bases). Germline CDR1 KGHSH, CDR2 LQKENI. The V and J ends lost 6 bases and 6 bases respectively, with 20 bases between them. The CDR3 covers 15 residues. The CDR3 here is CASSQSPGGSDGYTF. The DNA for the CDR3 is TGTGCCAGCTCCCAATCTCCCGGGGGATCGGATGGCTACACCTTC.

The rearrangement joins TRBV7-9 to TRBJ2-2; D unclear. This CDR3 region has 18 residues. From germline, CDR1 is SEHNR and CDR2 FQNEAQ (reference sequence). Between the trimmed V and J ends, which lost 5 bases and 1 base, there was a span of 20 bases. Written as DNA, the CDR3 is TGTGCCAGCAGCGGATACTTCAGAGAGGCTTTGAACACCGGGGAGCTGTTTTTT. The encoded protein is CASSGYFREALNTGELFF.

J is TRBJ1-2 and V is TRBV7-2, with D tentatively TRBD1 (6 bases). Per germline, CDR1 SGHTA and CDR2 FQGNSA. Deletions cut 5 bases from V and 0 bases from J, with 10 bases between. The CDR3 is made up of 14 amino acids. The CDR3 DNA reads as TGTGCCAGCAGCCGGACAGTTTCTAACTATGGCTACACCTTC. This gives the protein CASSRTVSNYGYTF.

The chain uses TRBV6-5 and TRBJ1-2; the D is unclear. Germline CDR1 reads MNHEY; CDR2 reads SVGAGI. V was shortened by 6 bases and J by 7 bases, with 6 bases between the two germline ends. The length of the CDR3 is 10 residues. CDR3: CASSLTGYTF. Here the CDR3 DNA reads TGTGCCAGCAGCCTTACTGGCTACACCTTC.

This clone was detected only a few times. V usage is TRBV5-8 and J usage is TRBJ1-6; no clear D gene. Trimming took off 3 bases at V and 10 bases at J, with 17 bases between the two ends. Germline lookup yields CDR1 SGHTS and CDR2 YDEGEE. The CDR3 has 15 residues. The CDR3 DNA is TGTGCCAGCAGCTCCAAGGGCCCGCCGCGCTCACCCCTCCACTTT. It codes for CASSSKGPPRSPLHF.

The V gene is TRBV24-1, the J gene TRBJ2-7, with D possibly being TRBD1 (5 bases). This CDR3 is built from 15 residues. CDR1 and CDR2 (germline): KGHDR, SFDVKD. Trimming removed 3 bases at V and 5 bases at J, with 16 bases between. Here the CDR3 DNA reads TGTGCCACCAGTGATCCCATCAGGGAAAGCAACGAGCAGTACTTC. It codes for CATSDPIRESNEQYF.

This chain joins TRBV4-3 and TRBJ1-1, with D unclear. The CDR3 spans 12 residues. CDR1 is LGHNA, CDR2 YSLEER, per germline. Trimming removed 2 bases at V and 8 bases at J, with 9 bases between. The chain's CDR3 is CASSQRGEEAFF. The CDR3 DNA reads as TGCGCCAGCAGCCAAAGAGGCGAGGAAGCTTTCTTT.

V usage is TRBV6-2 or TRBV6-3 and J usage is TRBJ2-7; D is undetermined. The CDR3 length is 11 residues. Germline CDR1 and CDR2: MNHEY and SVGEGT. V was pared by 4 bases and J by 2 bases, with 3 bases between. DNA of the CDR3: TGTGCCAGCAGTTCTACCTACGAGCAGTACTTC. This encodes CASSSTYEQYF.

The chain carries TRBV18 and TRBJ2-5; D may correspond to TRBD1 or TRBD2 (7 bases each). The ends were cut back, 3 bases at V and 1 base at J, with 18 bases in the middle. The germline V gene encodes CDR1 KGHSH and CDR2 LQKENI. This CDR3 spans 17 amino acids. The CDR3 loop reads CASSPRGGGNSQETQYF. CDR3 in DNA: TGTGCCAGCTCACCCCGGGGAGGGGGCAATAGCCAAGAGACCCAGTACTTC.

This sequence joins TRBV29-1 and TRBJ2-7; 7 bases are a match to TRBD1. Germline V lookup: CDR1 SQVTM, CDR2 ANQGSEA. The CDR3 is 13 amino acids. V lost 7 bases and J lost 3; bases outside the gene matches: 9. CDR3 nucleotide sequence: TGCAGCGCTACTCCATACAGGGGCTACGAGCAGTACTTC. Its protein is CSATPYRGYEQYF.

The chain joins TRBV27 to TRBJ2-1; TRBD2 agrees at 8 bases. CDR1 and CDR2 (germline): MNHEY, SMNVEV (reference sequence). Trimming took 3 bases from V and 6 from J; bases not matched to a gene: 7. The CDR3 contains 15 residues. CDR3 residues: CASSFPGLAGNEQFF. The DNA of the CDR3 is TGTGCCAGCAGTTTCCCCGGACTAGCCGGCAATGAGCAGTTCTTC.

The chain joins TRBV7-6 to TRBJ2-7, with unresolved D. Per the germline V gene, CDR1 is SGHVS and CDR2 is FNYEAQ. The ends were cut back, 5 bases at V and 2 bases at J, with 25 bases in the middle. The CDR3 has 18 residues. The CDR3 spells CASSNRDPTLGRPYEQYF. CDR3 nucleotide sequence: TGTGCCAGCAGCAATCGAGATCCCACCTTGGGTAGGCCCTACGAGCAGTACTTC.

The V gene is TRBV7-8, the J gene TRBJ1-3; unclear D gene. Trimming took 5 bases from V and 7 from J, leaving 12 bases between them. Per germline, CDR1 SGHVS and CDR2 FQNEAQ. The CDR3 length is 13 residues. The CDR3 DNA reads TGTGCCAGCAGCCCGCAGAGTAGTAACACCATATATTTT. Translated, it gives CASSPQSSNTIYF.

The V call is TRBV7-2, the J call TRBJ1-2; no definite D call. The CDR3 runs to 15 residues. From germline, CDR1 is SGHTA and CDR2 FQGNSA. The V gene lost 2 bases and the J gene lost 0 bases, with 10 bases spanning the gap. CDR3 sequence reads: CASSLLLGTNYGYTF. Written as DNA, the CDR3 is TGTGCCAGCAGCTTACTCCTAGGGACTAACTATGGCTACACCTTC. Looking up the rest from reference TRBV7-2 and TRBJ1-2 gives the full variable domain: GAGVSQSPSNKVTEKGKDVELRCDPISGHTALYWYRQSLGQGLEFLIYFQGNSAPDKSGLPSDRFSAERTGGSVSTLTIQRTQQEDSAVYLCASSLLLGTNYGYTFGSGTRLTVV.

V gene TRBV5-1 combines with J gene TRBJ2-3, with 8 positions matching TRBD1. V trimming: 0 bases; J trimming: 1 base; junction bases outside the gene matches: 4. This CDR3 has 16 amino acids. Per germline, CDR1 SGHRS and CDR2 YFSETQ. The CDR3 reads CASSLDGQGRTDTQYF. In DNA, the CDR3 is TGCGCCAGCAGCTTGGATGGACAGGGCCGCACAGATACGCAGTATTTT.

The genes are TRBV9 and TRBJ2-3, with 7 bases lining up with TRBD2. The CDR3 contains 15 residues. The V gene's germline CDR1 is SGDLS and CDR2 YYNGEE. V trimming: 0 bases; J trimming: 6 bases; junction bases outside the gene matches: 7. This CDR3 is CASSVDGRAGDTQYF. The CDR3 region has the DNA TGTGCCAGCAGCGTAGATGGGAGGGCGGGGGATACGCAGTATTTT.